This T cell receptor beta chain comes out of a study of Ad26.COV2.S vaccination and SARS-CoV-2 variants. This table comes from immunoSEQ multiplex PCR, and its TCRdb copy is limited to in-frame clones, with some not included. The sample lists hundreds of thousands of clones; 89% were seen once. This clone was recorded only once. The germline V and J ends were trimmed by 6 bases and 1 base, with 22 bases remaining between them. This CDR3 has 17 residues. In germline, CDR1 is LGHNT, CDR2 FRNRAP. Treatment given: about 20 received Ad26.COV2.S at low or high dose, single or two shots; roughly 5 received placebo; per-sample allocation not given. After the first vaccine or placebo injection, samples were drawn on day 63.

The specimen comprised peripheral blood, sampled in a trial of Ad26.COV2.S vaccine versus placebo. This chain links TRBV12-5 with TRBJ2-7; maybe TRBD1 (5 bases). This receptor was identified in a person aged 18 to 59 who received the Ad26.COV2.S COVID-19 vaccine or a placebo. The CDR3: CASGGPYKGHFSYEQYF. In DNA form, the CDR3 reads TGTGCTAGTGGCGGGCCCTACAAGGGGCATTTTTCCTACGAGCAGTACTTC.